The sequence of this T cell receptor (beta chain) was determined in a study of CD8 T cells in ankylosing spondylitis. As for this clonotype: Its antigen is not known.

Study-level points and caveats: A motif in TCR beta, a set of under 10 highly homologous variants, appeared characteristic of ankylosing spondylitis blood. Disease-linked clones reportedly showed significant enrichment in matched ankylosing spondylitis synovial fluid. Both synovial fluid and blood in reactive arthritis had previously been reported to carry some motif variants. Disease-linked clones had a CD8+ phenotype and relatively low frequency in peripheral blood.

The CDR3 is 14 residues long. The ends were cut back, 1 base at V and 8 bases at J, with 14 bases in the middle. Germline CDR1 and CDR2: LNHNV and YYDKDF (reference sequence). Construction of TCR beta libraries was performed using quantitative 5'-RACE with molecular barcodes. TCRdb called the 5' RACE reads again in MiXCR, with one record for every CDR3 protein. The sample consists of about 750,000 distinct CDR3 sequences, around 20% of them appearing once. The receptor was isolated from a male donor with ankylosing spondylitis. Sequencing input: blood, either unsorted or a sorted T cell fraction (not recorded which). The chain carries TRBV15 and TRBJ1-2; a weak D match, TRBD1 (5 bases). CDR3 nucleotide sequence: TGTGCCACCAGCAGAGCAAACTGGGGCGGCGGCTACACCTTC. Residues: CATSRANWGGGYTF.